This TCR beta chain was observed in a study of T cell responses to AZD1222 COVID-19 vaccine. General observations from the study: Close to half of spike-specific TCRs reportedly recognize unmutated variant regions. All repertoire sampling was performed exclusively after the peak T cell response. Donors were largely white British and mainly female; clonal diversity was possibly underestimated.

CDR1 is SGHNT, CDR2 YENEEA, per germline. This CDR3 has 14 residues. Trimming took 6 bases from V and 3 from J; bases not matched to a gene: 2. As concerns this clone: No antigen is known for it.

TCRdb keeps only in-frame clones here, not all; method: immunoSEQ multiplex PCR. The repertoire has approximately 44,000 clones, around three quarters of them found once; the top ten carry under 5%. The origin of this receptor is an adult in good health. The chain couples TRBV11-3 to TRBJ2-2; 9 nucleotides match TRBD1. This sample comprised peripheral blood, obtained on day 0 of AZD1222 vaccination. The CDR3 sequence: CASRGQGHTGELFF. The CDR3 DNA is TGTGCCAGCAGGGGACAGGGACACACCGGGGAGCTGTTTTTT.